Each of the 12 T cell receptor beta chains below was sequenced from the same sample in a study of blood T cell repertoires in COVID-19 (dated by TCRdb to about 2020). Library method: the immunoSEQ multiplex PCR assay. In its TCRdb copy, this immuneACCESS table keeps in-frame sequences only and misses some clones. Where compared with another copy, unresolved V genes explain less than half of these, and the others have no known cause. The sample table holds hundreds of thousands of clones, of which roughly 85% were seen once. Of the sample, about 5.1% falls within the top ten clones. Sequenced material: peripheral blood. All receptors derive from a man aged 45-60 years with active or convalescent COVID-19.

The rearrangement joins TRBV19 to TRBJ1-2; 8 nucleotides match TRBD1. J gave up 5 bases and V 5 bases, and 1 base lay outside the gene matches. The CDR3 has 12 residues. Germline V gene sequence: CDR1 LNHDA, CDR2 SQIVND (reference sequence). Here the CDR3 reads CASSRQGYGYTF. The CDR3 nucleotides read TGTGCCAGTAGTCGACAGGGGTATGGCTACACCTTC.

This clone showed up just a few times. The chain is built from TRBV5-1 and TRBJ1-1; TRBD1 aligns across 7 bases. In germline, CDR1 is SGHRS, CDR2 YFSETQ. The CDR3 sequence is 16 residues long. With 0 bases clipped from V and 5 bases from J, the junction kept 10 bases outside the gene matches. The CDR3 reads CASSLEVTGVSTEAFF. CDR3 DNA sequence: TGCGCCAGCAGCTTGGAAGTAACAGGGGTCTCGACTGAAGCTTTCTTT.

The chain carries TRBV6-5 and TRBJ2-3, with a weak D call TRBD1 (6 bases). Per the germline V gene, CDR1 is MNHEY and CDR2 is SVGAGI. V gave up 7 bases and J gave up 6 bases, with 20 bases separating them. The CDR3 runs to 15 residues. CDR3 amino acids: CASTRQALLLDTQYF. CDR3 coding DNA: TGTGCCAGCACTCGACAGGCCCTACTATTGGATACGCAGTATTTT.

In this sample, this clone turned up once. J is TRBJ2-5 and V is TRBV5-1; tentatively, D is TRBD2 (5 bases). This CDR3 region has 14 residues. Deletions cut 4 bases from V and 1 base from J, with 11 bases between. CDR1 and CDR2 (germline): SGHRS, YFSETQ. The CDR3 bases are TGCGCCAGCAGCCCGCGGACTTCCCAAGAGACCCAGTACTTC. Translated: CASSPRTSQETQYF.

V gene TRBV7-8 combines with J gene TRBJ2-1; TRBD2 matches 14 bases. The length of the CDR3 is 16 residues. Germline V lookup: CDR1 SGHVS, CDR2 FQNEAQ. J lost 7 bases, V lost 4 bases, and 6 bases had no gene match. CDR3 nucleotide sequence: TGTGCCAGCAGCTCGCCCTGGACTAGCGGGAGGAATGAGCAGTTCTTC. Residues: CASSSPWTSGRNEQFF.

The rearrangement joins TRBV7-8 to TRBJ2-3, with a possible D match to TRBD1 (5 bases). CDR1 SGHVS and CDR2 FQNEAQ come from the germline V gene. V shed 0 bases and J shed 0 bases, with 10 bases lying between them. The CDR3 spans 16 residues. CDR3 residues: CASSLAPGPSTDTQYF. As DNA, the CDR3 is TGTGCCAGCAGCTTAGCGCCAGGGCCTAGCACAGATACGCAGTATTTT. Variable domain in full (rest from reference TRBV7-8 and TRBJ2-3): GAGVSQSPRYKVAKRGQDVALRCDPISGHVSLFWYQQALGQGPEFLTYFQNEAQLDKSGLPSDRFFAERPEGSVSTLKIQRTQQEDSAVYLCASSLAPGPSTDTQYFGPGTRLTVL.

The chain has TRBV2 and TRBJ2-7; D gene unclear. Trimming removed 6 bases at V and 2 bases at J, with 8 bases between. CDR3 size: 12 residues. Germline-derived CDR1 and CDR2 are SNHLY and FYNNEI. The CDR3 DNA reads TGTGCCAGCAGCGACACCCCCTACGAGCAGTACTTC. It specifies CASSDTPYEQYF.

The chain employs TRBV11-2 and TRBJ2-7, with D perhaps matching TRBD2 (6 bases). The CDR3 runs to 13 residues. The V gene's germline CDR1 is SGHAT and CDR2 FQNNGV. The V gene lost 4 bases and the J gene lost 4 bases, with 11 bases spanning the gap. The CDR3 reads CASSYGTGYEQYF. The CDR3 bases are TGTGCCAGCAGCTACGGGACTGGATACGAGCAGTACTTC.

The gene calls are TRBV27 and TRBJ2-1, with D tentatively TRBD2 (6 bases). With 6 bases removed from V and 7 bases from J, the gap between germline ends came to 16 bases. CDR1 MNHEY and CDR2 SMNVEV come from the germline V gene (reference sequence). The CDR3 has 14 amino acids. CDR3 coding DNA: TGTGCCAGCAGAACAGGACTTGGGGGGAATGAGCAGTTCTTC. Translating it yields CASRTGLGGNEQFF.

The chain recombines TRBV6-6 with TRBJ1-3, with TRBD1 matching over 8 bases. V was clipped by 6 bases and J by 1 base; unmatched bases: 2. This CDR3 region has 14 residues. Germline V gene data show CDR1 as MNHNY and CDR2 as SVGAGI (reference sequence). The CDR3 bases are TGTGCCAGCAGAAGGACAGGGTCTGGAAACACCATATATTTT. Translating gives CASRRTGSGNTIYF.

The chain employs TRBV19 and TRBJ1-6; 7 bases are a match to TRBD1. Germline V CDR1 and CDR2: LNHDA, SQIVND (reference sequence). The CDR3 is 14 residues long. The V gene end was trimmed by 5 bases and the J gene end by 7 bases; junction bases not matched to a gene: 5. The CDR3 loop is CASSRTGGNSPLHF. The CDR3 DNA sequence: TGTGCCAGTAGTCGGACAGGTGGAAATTCACCCCTCCACTTT.

The chain employs TRBV30 and TRBJ2-1; 9 bases agree with TRBD1. CDR1 and CDR2 (germline): GTSNPN, SVGIG (reference sequence). The CDR3 is 15 amino acids. The trim removed 0 bases at V and 12 bases at J, leaving 12 bases unmatched. The CDR3 protein is CAWSVQGQGKLSQFF. The CDR3 nucleotides read TGTGCCTGGAGTGTTCAGGGACAGGGAAAGTTATCGCAGTTCTTC.